This T cell receptor beta chain comes out of a study of cytomegalovirus exposure and HLA in healthy donors. This clone was seen a single time. A multiplex PCR was run with 60 Vbeta primers and 13 Jbeta primers. The assay was immunoSEQ multiplex PCR, and TCRdb's table has in-frame clones only and misses some. The sample consists of about 150,000 clones, roughly four fifths of them appearing once. The CDR3 extends over 15 amino acids. Germline V gene sequence: CDR1 LGHNA, CDR2 YSLEER. V shed 7 bases, J shed 0 bases, and the junction held 7 bases outside the gene matches. Sequenced sample: PBMCs. This sequence was found in a man between 25 and 39 years old in good health and CMV-seropositive. This chain uses TRBV4-3 with TRBJ2-7; 9 bases line up with TRBD1. CDR3 DNA sequence: TGCGCCAGCACCAATCCGGGACAGGGCTCCTACGAGCAGTACTTC. Amino acid sequence: CASTNPGQGSYEQYF.